This T cell receptor beta chain stems from a study of cytomegalovirus exposure and HLA in healthy donors. Study-level points and caveats: TRBV6-2, TRBV6-3 and some other V segments were unresolvable in 87-base-pair reads.

To note about this clone: Its antigen is not known. This same CDR3 is encoded by further DNA sequences in the sample.

Germline assignment: CDR1 SNHLY and CDR2 FYNNEI. V lost 5 bases and J 6 bases, leaving 10 bases between the germline ends. This CDR3 has 13 amino acids. All donors participated as healthy donors of bone marrow. PCR was performed using 60 Vbeta and 13 Jbeta primers. Authors' processing steps: Approximately 72 million unique TCR beta chains, roughly 11 million of them shared, were counted by a later analysis. Sequenced by immunoSEQ multiplex PCR; TCRdb stores in-frame clones only, minus some. That table furnishes V, J and clone size, whereas the DNA furnished D and trimming. The table includes around 200,000 clones, almost 85% detected once.

The V gene is TRBV2, the J gene TRBJ2-2, with D perhaps matching TRBD1 (5 bases). Sequenced: PBMCs. The clonotype was recovered from a woman between 50 and 59 years old in good health and CMV-seronegative. This CDR3 reads CASSLQGAGELFF. The DNA for the CDR3 is TGTGCCAGCAGTCTTCAGGGCGCCGGGGAGCTGTTTTTT.